This T cell receptor (beta chain) was captured by sequencing in a study of blood T cell repertoires in COVID-19. The overall study: Whether acute or convalescent, the COVID-19 samples came from the United States, Italy and Spain. T cells, B-cell-depleted T cells, or PBMCs provided the cDNA or gDNA that served as material.

Trimming took 2 bases from V and 5 from J; bases not matched to a gene: 7. This CDR3 has 14 amino acids. The V gene's germline CDR1 is SQVTM and CDR2 ANQGSEA. Clones were sequenced by immunoSEQ multiplex PCR, and TCRdb holds only the in-frame ones, with some missing. The sample carries fewer than 350,000 clones, roughly 90% recorded once. Sequencing was carried out using peripheral blood. The sequence was obtained from a woman in her 30s with COVID-19, enrolled during active disease. V is TRBV29-1 and J is TRBJ2-5; 8 bases align to TRBD1. DNA for the CDR3: TGCAGCGTTGAATTTAAGAGGGACAGGGAGACCCAGTACTTC. Translating gives CSVEFKRDRETQYF.